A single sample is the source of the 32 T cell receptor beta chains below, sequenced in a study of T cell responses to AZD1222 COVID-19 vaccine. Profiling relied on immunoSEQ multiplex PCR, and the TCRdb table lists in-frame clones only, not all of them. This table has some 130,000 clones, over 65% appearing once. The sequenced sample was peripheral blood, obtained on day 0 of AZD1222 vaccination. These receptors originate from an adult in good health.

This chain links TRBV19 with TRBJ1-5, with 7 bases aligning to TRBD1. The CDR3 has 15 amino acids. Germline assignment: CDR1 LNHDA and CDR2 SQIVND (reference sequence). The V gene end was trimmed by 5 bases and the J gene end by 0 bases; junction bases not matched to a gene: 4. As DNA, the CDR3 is TGTGCCAGTAGTCCAGACAGGGATAGCAATCAGCCCCAGCATTTT. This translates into CASSPDRDSNQPQHF.

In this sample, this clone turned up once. CDR3 nucleotide sequence: TGTGCCAGCGGAACAACGGGACAGGGAACCTACGAGCAGTACTTC. It specifies CASGTTGQGTYEQYF. The chain couples TRBV6-5 to TRBJ2-7; 9 bases fit TRBD1. Germline assignment: CDR1 MNHEY and CDR2 SVGAGI. The CDR3 has 15 residues. Losses at the gene ends were 8 bases for V and 2 bases for J; bases not matched to a gene: 10.

CDR3 nucleotide sequence: TGTGCCAGCAGTGAAAGTGGCAAGGCGAGCAATCAGCCCCAGCATTTT. Translating gives CASSESGKASNQPQHF. This chain links TRBV2 with TRBJ1-5; D uncertain. Germline V CDR1 and CDR2: SNHLY, FYNNEI. This CDR3 comprises 16 residues. Trimming removed 2 bases from V and 1 base from J, with 12 bases in between.

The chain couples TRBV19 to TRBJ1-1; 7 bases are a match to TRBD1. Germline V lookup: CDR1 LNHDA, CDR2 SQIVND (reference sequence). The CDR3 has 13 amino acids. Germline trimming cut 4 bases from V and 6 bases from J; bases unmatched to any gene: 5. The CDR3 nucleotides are TGTGCCAGTAGTAAGGGGGCGCGCGCTGAAGCTTTCTTT. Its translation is CASSKGARAEAFF.

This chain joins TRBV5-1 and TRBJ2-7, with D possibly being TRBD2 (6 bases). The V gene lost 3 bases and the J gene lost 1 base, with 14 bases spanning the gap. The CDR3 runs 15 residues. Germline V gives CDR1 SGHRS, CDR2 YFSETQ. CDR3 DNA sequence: TGCGCCAGCAGCTCGGCAGGGAGGTTTTCCTACGAGCAGTACTTC. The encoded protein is CASSSAGRFSYEQYF.

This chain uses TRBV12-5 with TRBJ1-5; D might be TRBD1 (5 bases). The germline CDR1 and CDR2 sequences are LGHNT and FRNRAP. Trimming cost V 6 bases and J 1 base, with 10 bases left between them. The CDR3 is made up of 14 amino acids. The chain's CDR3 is CASGPGESNQPQHF. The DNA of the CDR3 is TGTGCTAGTGGCCCGGGGGAGAGCAATCAGCCCCAGCATTTT.

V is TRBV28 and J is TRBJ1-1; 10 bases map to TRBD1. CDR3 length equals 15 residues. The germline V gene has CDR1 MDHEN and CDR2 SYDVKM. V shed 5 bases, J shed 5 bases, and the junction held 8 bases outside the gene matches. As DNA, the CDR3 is TGTGCCAGCAGTGCGCGACAGGGGGCTTGGACTGAAGCTTTCTTT. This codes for CASSARQGAWTEAFF.

The DNA of the CDR3 is TGTGCCAGCAGTTTATCCGGGACTGACGGGGCGGTGTCTCTTGGGGAGCTGTTTTTT. It yields the protein CASSLSGTDGAVSLGELFF. The chain is built from TRBV27 and TRBJ2-2; TRBD2 might be the D (6 bases). The V end lost 0 bases, the J end lost 8 bases, and 25 bases lay between the germline ends. This CDR3 spans 19 amino acids. Per the germline V gene, CDR1 is MNHEY and CDR2 is SMNVEV (reference sequence).

This CDR3 is CASSPGLAGGDTQYF. CDR3 bases: TGTGCCAGCAGTCCCGGACTAGCGGGGGGAGATACGCAGTATTTT. The rearrangement joins TRBV28 to TRBJ2-3; 14 positions match TRBD2. V dropped 5 bases and J dropped 5; count of bases not matched to a gene: 3. The CDR3 covers 15 residues. CDR1 and CDR2 from the germline V gene are MDHEN and SYDVKM.

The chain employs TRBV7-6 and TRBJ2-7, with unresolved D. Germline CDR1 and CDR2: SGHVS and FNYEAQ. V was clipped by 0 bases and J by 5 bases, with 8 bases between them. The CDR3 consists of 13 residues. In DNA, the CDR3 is TGTGCCAGCAGCTTAGCGCCAGAGGACGAGCAGTACTTC. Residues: CASSLAPEDEQYF.

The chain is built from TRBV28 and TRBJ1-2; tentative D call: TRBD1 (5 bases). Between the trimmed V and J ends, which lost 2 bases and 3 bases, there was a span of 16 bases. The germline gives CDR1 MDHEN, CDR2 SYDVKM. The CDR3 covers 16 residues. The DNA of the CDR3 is TGTGCCAGCAGTTTAGGGCGGGGCAGGGAGCACTATGGCTACACCTTC. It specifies CASSLGRGREHYGYTF.

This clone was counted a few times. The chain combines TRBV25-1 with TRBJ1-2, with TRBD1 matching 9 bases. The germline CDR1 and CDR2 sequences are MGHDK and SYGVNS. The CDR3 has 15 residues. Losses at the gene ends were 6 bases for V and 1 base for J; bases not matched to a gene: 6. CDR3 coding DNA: TGTGCCAGCAGAGGGACAGGGACTTTTAACTATGGCTACACCTTC. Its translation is CASRGTGTFNYGYTF.

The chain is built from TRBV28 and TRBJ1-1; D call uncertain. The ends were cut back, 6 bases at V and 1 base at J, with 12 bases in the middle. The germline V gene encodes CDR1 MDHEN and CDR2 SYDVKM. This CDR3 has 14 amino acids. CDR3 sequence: CASRWTDWNTEAFF. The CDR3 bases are TGTGCCAGCAGATGGACGGATTGGAACACTGAAGCTTTCTTT.

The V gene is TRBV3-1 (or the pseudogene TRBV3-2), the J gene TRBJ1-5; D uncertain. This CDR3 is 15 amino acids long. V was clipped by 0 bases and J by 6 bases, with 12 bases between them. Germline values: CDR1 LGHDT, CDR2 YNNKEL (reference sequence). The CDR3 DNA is TGTGCCAGCAGCCAAGATAGCGGCGTAAGTCAGCCCCAGCATTTT. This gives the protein CASSQDSGVSQPQHF.

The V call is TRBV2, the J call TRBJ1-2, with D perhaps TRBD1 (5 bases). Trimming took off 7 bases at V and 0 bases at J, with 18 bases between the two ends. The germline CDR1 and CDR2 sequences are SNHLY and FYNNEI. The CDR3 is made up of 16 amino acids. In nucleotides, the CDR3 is TGTGCCAGCATAGGGGATCGGACGGAACCTAACTATGGCTACACCTTC. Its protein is CASIGDRTEPNYGYTF.

The CDR3: CASSPQSDLVAYEQYF. DNA of the CDR3: TGCGCCAGCAGCCCCCAGTCTGACCTCGTCGCCTACGAGCAGTACTTC. The chain has TRBV5-1 and TRBJ2-7; D remains unclear. The CDR3 extends over 16 amino acids. V was shortened by 4 bases and J by 2 bases, with 19 bases between the two germline ends. Germline V lookup: CDR1 SGHRS, CDR2 YFSETQ.

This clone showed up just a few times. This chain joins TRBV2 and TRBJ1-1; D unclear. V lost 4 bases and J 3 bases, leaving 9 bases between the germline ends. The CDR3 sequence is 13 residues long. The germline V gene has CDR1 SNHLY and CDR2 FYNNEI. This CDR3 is CASSGISYTEAFF. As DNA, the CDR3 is TGTGCCAGCAGTGGTATTAGTTACACTGAAGCTTTCTTT.

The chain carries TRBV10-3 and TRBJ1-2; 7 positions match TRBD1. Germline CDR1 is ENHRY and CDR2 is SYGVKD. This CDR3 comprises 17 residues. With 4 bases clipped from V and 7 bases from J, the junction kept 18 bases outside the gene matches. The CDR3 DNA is TGTGCCATCAGTGGGTCAGGGGGAATAGGTTCCAATTCTGGCTACACCTTC. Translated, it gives CAISGSGGIGSNSGYTF.

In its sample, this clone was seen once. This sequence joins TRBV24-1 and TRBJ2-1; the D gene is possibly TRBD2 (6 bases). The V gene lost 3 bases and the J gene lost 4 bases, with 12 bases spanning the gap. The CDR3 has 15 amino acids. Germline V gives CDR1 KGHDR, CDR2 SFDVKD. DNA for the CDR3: TGTGCCACCAGTGATGCGGGGACGGTTTACAATGAGCAGTTCTTC. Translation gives CATSDAGTVYNEQFF.

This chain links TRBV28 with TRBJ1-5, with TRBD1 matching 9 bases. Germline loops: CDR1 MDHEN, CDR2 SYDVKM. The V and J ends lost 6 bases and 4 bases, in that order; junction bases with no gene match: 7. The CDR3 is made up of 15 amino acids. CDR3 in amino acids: CASRSGTGLNQPQHF. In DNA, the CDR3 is TGTGCCAGCAGGTCCGGGACAGGGTTAAATCAGCCCCAGCATTTT.

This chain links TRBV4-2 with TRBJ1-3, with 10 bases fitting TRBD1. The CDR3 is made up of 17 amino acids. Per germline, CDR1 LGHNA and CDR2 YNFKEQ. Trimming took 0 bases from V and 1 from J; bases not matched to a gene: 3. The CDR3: CASSQDRTGGSGNTIYF. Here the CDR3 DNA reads TGTGCCAGCAGCCAAGATAGGACAGGGGGATCTGGAAACACCATATATTTT.

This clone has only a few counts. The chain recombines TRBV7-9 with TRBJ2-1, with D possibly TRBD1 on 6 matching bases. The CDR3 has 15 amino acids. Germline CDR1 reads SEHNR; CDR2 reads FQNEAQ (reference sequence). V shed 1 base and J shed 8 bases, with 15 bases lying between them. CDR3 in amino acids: CASSLGTERVDEQFF. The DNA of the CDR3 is TGTGCCAGCAGCTTAGGGACAGAAAGGGTGGATGAGCAGTTCTTC.

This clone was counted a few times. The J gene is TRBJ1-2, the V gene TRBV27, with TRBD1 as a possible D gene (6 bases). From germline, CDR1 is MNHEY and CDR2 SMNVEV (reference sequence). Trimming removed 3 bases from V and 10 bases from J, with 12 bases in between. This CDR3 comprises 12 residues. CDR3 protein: CASSFGGPPYTF. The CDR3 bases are TGTGCCAGCAGTTTTGGGGGGCCGCCCTACACCTTC.

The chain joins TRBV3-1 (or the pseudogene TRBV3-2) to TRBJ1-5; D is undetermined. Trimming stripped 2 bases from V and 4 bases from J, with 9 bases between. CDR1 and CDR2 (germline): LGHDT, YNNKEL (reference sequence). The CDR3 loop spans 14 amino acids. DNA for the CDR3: TGTGCCAGCAGCCAATCACGACTAAATCAGCCCCAGCATTTT. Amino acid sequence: CASSQSRLNQPQHF.

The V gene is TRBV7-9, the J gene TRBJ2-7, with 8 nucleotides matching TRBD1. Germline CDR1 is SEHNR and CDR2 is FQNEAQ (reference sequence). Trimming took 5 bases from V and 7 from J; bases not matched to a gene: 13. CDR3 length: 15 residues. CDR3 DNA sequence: TGTGCCAGCAGCCAAAGGGCAGGGGGCGCGGGTGAGCAGTACTTC. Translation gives CASSQRAGGAGEQYF. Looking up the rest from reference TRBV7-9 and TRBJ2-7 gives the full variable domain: DTGVSQNPRHKITKRGQNVTFRCDPISEHNRLYWYRQTLGQGPEFLTYFQNEAQLEKSRLLSDRFSAERPKGSFSTLEIQRTEQGDSAMYLCASSQRAGGAGEQYFGPGTRLTVT.

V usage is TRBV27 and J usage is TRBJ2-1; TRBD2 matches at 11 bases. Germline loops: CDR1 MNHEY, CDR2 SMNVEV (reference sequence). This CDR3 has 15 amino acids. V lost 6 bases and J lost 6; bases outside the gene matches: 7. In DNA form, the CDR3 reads TGTGCCAGCAGCTTAACTAGCGGGGGAGGCAATGAGCAGTTCTTC. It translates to CASSLTSGGGNEQFF.

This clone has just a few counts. The CDR3 here is CASSGASDRGQFF. CDR3 DNA sequence: TGTGCCAGCAGCGGAGCTTCAGACAGGGGGCAGTTCTTC. The chain is built from TRBV9 and TRBJ2-1, with 8 bases matching TRBD1. Germline-derived CDR1 and CDR2 are SGDLS and YYNGEE. This CDR3 comprises 13 residues. The V gene end was trimmed by 3 bases and the J gene end by 12 bases; junction bases not matched to a gene: 8.

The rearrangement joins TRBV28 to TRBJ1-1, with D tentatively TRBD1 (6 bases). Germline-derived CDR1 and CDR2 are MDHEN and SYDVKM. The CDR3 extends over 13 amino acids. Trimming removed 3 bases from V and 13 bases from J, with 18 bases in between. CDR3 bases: TGTGCCAGCAGTTTGCGACAGGCTGTCTCGGTTTTCTTT. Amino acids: CASSLRQAVSVFF.

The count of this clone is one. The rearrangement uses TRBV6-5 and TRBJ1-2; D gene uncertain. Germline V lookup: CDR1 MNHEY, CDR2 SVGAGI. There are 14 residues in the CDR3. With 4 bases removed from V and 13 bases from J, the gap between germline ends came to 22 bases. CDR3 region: CASSFRASYEGSTF. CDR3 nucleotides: TGTGCCAGCAGTTTCCGGGCTTCGTACGAAGGTAGCACCTTC.

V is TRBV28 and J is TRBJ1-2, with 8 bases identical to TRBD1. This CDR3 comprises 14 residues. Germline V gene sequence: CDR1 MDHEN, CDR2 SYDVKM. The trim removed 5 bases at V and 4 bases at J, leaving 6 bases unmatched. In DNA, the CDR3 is TGTGCCAGCAGTCTTACAGGGGGGACCTATGGCTACACCTTC. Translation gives CASSLTGGTYGYTF.

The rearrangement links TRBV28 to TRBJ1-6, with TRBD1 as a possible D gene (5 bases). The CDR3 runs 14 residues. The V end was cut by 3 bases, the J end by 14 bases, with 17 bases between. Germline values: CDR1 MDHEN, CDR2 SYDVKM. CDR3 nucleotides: TGTGCCAGCAGTTTTCCGGGGCCGTCAGTATCCCTCCACTTT. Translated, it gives CASSFPGPSVSLHF.

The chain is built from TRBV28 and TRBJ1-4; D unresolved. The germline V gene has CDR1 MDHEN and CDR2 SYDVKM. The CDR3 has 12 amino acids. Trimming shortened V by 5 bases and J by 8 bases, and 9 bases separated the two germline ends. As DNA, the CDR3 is TGTGCCAGCAGTCGCCGCTCGGAAAAACTGTTTTTT. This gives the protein CASSRRSEKLFF.